This T cell receptor beta chain was recorded in a study of OX40 agonist ivuxolimab in advanced cancers. Of note for this clone: The antigen is undetermined.

The CDR3 loop spans 14 amino acids. Trimming took 3 bases from V and 14 from J, leaving 22 bases between them. CDR1 is MNHEY, CDR2 SVGAGI, per germline. The study, taken as a whole, reports: Among the lowest peripheral clonal expansion occurred in 0.1-3.0 mg/kg partial responders.

This table comes from immunoSEQ multiplex PCR, and its TCRdb copy is limited to in-frame clones, with some not included. The table includes tens of thousands of clones, 87% detected once. Here the sequenced sample was CD4+ or CD8+ T cells sorted from blood, taken in a trial of the OX40 agonist ivuxolimab. The clonotype originates from an adult with an advanced solid tumor such as melanoma, head and neck, liver or kidney cancer. V is TRBV6-5 and J is TRBJ1-2, with a tentative D call TRBD1 (6 bases). The CDR3 nucleotides read TGTGCCAGCAGTTATGCCGACAGGTTGGGGGTTTTGACCTTC. As protein: CASSYADRLGVLTF.